The 29 T cell receptor beta chains listed next were all sequenced from one sample in a study of blood T cell repertoires in COVID-19. The protocol was immunoSEQ multiplex PCR, while the TCRdb copy is restricted to in-frame clones and leaves out a portion. The data contain roughly 200,000 clones, roughly 80% of them singletons. The sequencing sample was made of PBMCs or T cells enriched from blood (not recorded which). Receptors were obtained from an older woman with acute COVID-19.

The chain is built from TRBV4-1 and TRBJ1-5, with D unresolved. CDR3 length: 13 residues. Trimming took off 0 bases at V and 4 bases at J, with 4 bases between the two ends. In germline, CDR1 is MGHRA, CDR2 YSYEKL. The CDR3 DNA follows: TGCGCCAGCAGCCAAGACAGGAATCAGCCCCAGCATTTT. Residues: CASSQDRNQPQHF.

The genes are TRBV27 and TRBJ2-1; 7 nucleotides agree with TRBD2. The germline CDR1 and CDR2 sequences are MNHEY and SMNVEV (reference sequence). CDR3 length: 15 residues. Trimming took 4 bases from V and 6 from J; bases not matched to a gene: 9. The DNA for the CDR3 is TGTGCCAGCAGTTCTGGACTAGGAGGCACCAATGAGCAGTTCTTC. Translation: CASSSGLGGTNEQFF.

V and J are TRBV19 and TRBJ1-5, with TRBD1 matching 7 bases. The CDR3 covers 15 residues. J was trimmed by 4 bases and V by 5 bases; bases with no gene match: 8. Germline-derived CDR1 and CDR2 are LNHDA and SQIVND (reference sequence). CDR3 residues: CASSPGTAMNQPQHF. In DNA form, the CDR3 reads TGTGCCAGTAGTCCCGGGACAGCTATGAATCAGCCCCAGCATTTT.

This clone occurred a few times. Other nucleotide sequences in the sample specify the same CDR3. This rearrangement joins TRBV19 to TRBJ2-1, with TRBD2 matching 10 bases. The CDR3 totals 16 residues. V shed 4 bases, J shed 7 bases, and the junction held 10 bases outside the gene matches. Looked up from germline, CDR1 is LNHDA and CDR2 is SQIVND (reference sequence). CDR3 DNA sequence: TGTGCCAGTAGTAGTTCCCGAGCGGGAGGGGGGAATGAGCAGTTCTTC. Its translation is CASSSSRAGGGNEQFF.

The chain uses TRBV14 and TRBJ2-3; tentatively, D is TRBD2 (5 bases). Trimming took off 0 bases at V and 6 bases at J, with 16 bases between the two ends. CDR3 size: 16 residues. CDR1 SGHDN and CDR2 FVKESK come from the germline V gene. CDR3: CASSQDHAGQEDTQYF. The CDR3 coding sequence is TGTGCCAGCAGCCAAGATCATGCGGGCCAGGAGGATACGCAGTATTTT.

This clone was seen just once. The chain uses TRBV6-2 or TRBV6-3 and TRBJ2-7; 9 bases are shared with TRBD1. The CDR3 runs to 15 residues. Germline values: CDR1 MNHEY, CDR2 SVGEGT. Trimming cost V 6 bases and J 3 bases; bases outside gene matches: 9. The DNA for the CDR3 is TGTGCCAGCAGCCGTCGGACAGGGGAAGGCTACGAGCAGTACGTC. It specifies CASSRRTGEGYEQYV.

The rearrangement uses TRBV29-1 and TRBJ2-1; 7 bases fit TRBD1. This CDR3 comprises 14 residues. Looked up from germline, CDR1 is SQVTM and CDR2 is ANQGSEA. The trim removed 3 bases at V and 4 bases at J, leaving 6 bases unmatched. As DNA, the CDR3 is TGCAGCGTTGAGGTGGTCAGGGGGTACAATGAGCAGTTCTTC. Its protein product is CSVEVVRGYNEQFF.

The rearrangement links TRBV7-2 to TRBJ2-3; 8 bases align to TRBD2. The germline V gene has CDR1 SGHTA and CDR2 FQGNSA. Losses at the gene ends were 1 base for V and 0 bases for J; bases not matched to a gene: 3. This CDR3 has 16 amino acids. DNA of the CDR3: TGTGCCAGCAGCTTAGTTGGCGGGAGGAGCACAGATACGCAGTATTTT. Its translation: CASSLVGGRSTDTQYF.

The V gene is TRBV9, the J gene TRBJ2-2, with D unclear. Trimming removed 0 bases from V and 6 bases from J, with 15 bases in between. Germline V gene sequence: CDR1 SGDLS, CDR2 YYNGEE. The CDR3 length is 16 residues. CDR3 residues: CASSVDTVGNAGELFF. The CDR3 nucleotides are TGTGCCAGCAGCGTAGACACAGTCGGCAACGCCGGGGAGCTGTTTTTT.

The chain joins TRBV19 to TRBJ1-5; D may be TRBD1 (6 bases). Germline V gene data show CDR1 as LNHDA and CDR2 as SQIVND (reference sequence). Trimming pared 5 bases from V and 7 bases from J, leaving 9 bases between. The length of the CDR3 is 12 residues. DNA for the CDR3: TGTGCCAGTAGTTCAGGGGTCCAGCCCCAGCATTTT. Translated: CASSSGVQPQHF. Combining the CDR3 with reference TRBV19 and TRBJ1-5 gives the whole variable domain DGGITQSPKYLFRKEGQNVTLSCEQNLNHDAMYWYRQDPGQGLRLIYYSQIVNDFQKGDIAEGYSVSREKKESFPLTVTSAQKNPTAFYLCASSSGVQPQHFGDGTRLSIL.

The chain is built from TRBV7-9 and TRBJ2-1, with D possibly matching TRBD2 (6 bases). The ends were cut back, 3 bases at V and 5 bases at J, with 17 bases in the middle. This CDR3 is 16 amino acids long. Germline values: CDR1 SEHNR, CDR2 FQNEAQ (reference sequence). CDR3 in amino acids: CASSFGYAGSHNEQFF. CDR3 coding DNA: TGTGCCAGCAGCTTCGGGTATGCGGGGAGCCACAATGAGCAGTTCTTC.

This sequence joins TRBV4-3 and TRBJ1-6; D gene ambiguous. Trimming took 2 bases from V and 10 from J, leaving 9 bases between them. The CDR3 totals 13 residues. Germline V gives CDR1 LGHNA, CDR2 YSLEER. This CDR3 reads CASSQWTRSPLHF. The DNA of the CDR3 is TGCGCCAGCAGCCAATGGACTAGGTCACCCCTCCACTTT.

The V gene is TRBV5-1, the J gene TRBJ2-3; the match to TRBD2 covers 7 bases. V shed 4 bases and J 0 bases; nucleotides not matched to a gene: 5. Germline CDR1 and CDR2: SGHRS and YFSETQ. The CDR3 covers 15 residues. As DNA, the CDR3 is TGCGCCAGCAGCCGGAGCGGGACTAGCACAGATACGCAGTATTTT. Translation gives CASSRSGTSTDTQYF.

This clone appeared a few times. The V gene is TRBV7-8, the J gene TRBJ2-3, with D perhaps matching TRBD2 (5 bases). V lost 4 bases to trimming and J lost 4 bases, with 9 bases between them. The CDR3 has 13 residues. Germline V gene lookup returns CDR1 SGHVS and CDR2 FQNEAQ. The CDR3 DNA follows: TGTGCCAGCAGCTCGGTCGGGGCAGATACGCAGTATTTT. Translating it yields CASSSVGADTQYF.

This chain links TRBV2 with TRBJ1-2, with TRBD1 matching over 8 bases. Germline V gives CDR1 SNHLY, CDR2 FYNNEI. V was clipped by 6 bases and J by 7 bases; unmatched bases: 10. The CDR3 is made up of 14 amino acids. CDR3 coding DNA: TGTGCCAGCAGACCCCTTCAGGGGGCGCCTGGCTACACCTTC. As protein: CASRPLQGAPGYTF.

This chain connects TRBV12-3 or TRBV12-4 to TRBJ2-4; D remains unclear. V was shortened by 0 bases and J by 6 bases, with 6 bases between the two germline ends. The CDR3 is 13 amino acids. CDR3 bases: TGTGCCAGCAGTTTAGCCCAGTTAAACATTCAGTACTTC. It yields the protein CASSLAQLNIQYF.

In its sample, this clone is medium-sized. This chain joins TRBV27 and TRBJ2-2, with 13 bases fitting TRBD2. The CDR3 is made up of 15 amino acids. Germline V gene lookup returns CDR1 MNHEY and CDR2 SMNVEV (reference sequence). The trim removed 2 bases at V and 9 bases at J, leaving 3 bases unmatched. Written as DNA, the CDR3 is TGTGCCAGCAGTTTAAGGACTAGCGGGGGCCGGGAGCTGTTTTTT. It is translated as CASSLRTSGGRELFF.

The chain recombines TRBV9 with TRBJ2-2; 9 bases fit TRBD1. CDR3 length: 16 amino acids. After removal of 3 bases from V and 4 bases from J, the junction contained 7 bases not matched to a gene. Germline V lookup: CDR1 SGDLS, CDR2 YYNGEE. CDR3 amino acids: CASSAGQGGITGELFF. DNA of the CDR3: TGTGCCAGCAGCGCGGGACAGGGAGGGATCACCGGGGAGCTGTTTTTT.

This sequence joins TRBV28 and TRBJ1-2; 7 positions match TRBD1. Germline loops: CDR1 MDHEN, CDR2 SYDVKM. J gave up 2 bases and V 3 bases, and 3 bases lay outside the gene matches. The length of the CDR3 is 14 residues. DNA for the CDR3: TGTGCCAGCAGTTTCACAGGGGCCAACTATGGCTACACCTTC. Its translation is CASSFTGANYGYTF.

V gene TRBV7-9 combines with J gene TRBJ1-5, with D possibly matching TRBD1 (5 bases). CDR3 length equals 15 residues. V lost 2 bases to trimming and J lost 5 bases, with 13 bases between them. CDR1 and CDR2 (germline): SEHNR, FQNEAQ (reference sequence). CDR3 sequence: CASSLTGGLDQPQHF. The CDR3 nucleotides are TGTGCCAGCAGCTTAACGGGGGGATTGGATCAGCCCCAGCATTTT.

The chain recombines TRBV19 with TRBJ2-2; TRBD1 is a possible D gene (6 bases). Germline V lookup: CDR1 LNHDA, CDR2 SQIVND (reference sequence). The V and J ends lost 7 bases and 1 base respectively, with 13 bases between them. This CDR3 is built from 15 residues. CDR3 nucleotide sequence: TGTGCCAGTATCAAACAGGGCCTGAACACCGGGGAGCTGTTTTTT. Translating it yields CASIKQGLNTGELFF.

Notes on this clone: The sample carries other DNA sequences with the same CDR3. The V gene is TRBV18, the J gene TRBJ2-7; 7 bases fit TRBD1. The CDR3 runs 14 residues. With 3 bases clipped from V and 2 bases from J, the junction kept 4 bases outside the gene matches. Germline loops: CDR1 KGHSH, CDR2 LQKENI. Here the CDR3 reads CASSPSTGAYEQYV. The CDR3 nucleotides are TGTGCCAGCTCACCTTCTACAGGGGCCTACGAGCAGTACGTC.

The V call is TRBV10-3, the J call TRBJ1-3, with D possibly being TRBD1 (6 bases). Germline CDR1 and CDR2: ENHRY and SYGVKD. Trimming pared 2 bases from V and 1 base from J, leaving 15 bases between. The CDR3 extends over 17 amino acids. The CDR3 coding sequence is TGTGCCATCAGTGAGCCGAATTACCAGGGGTCTGGAAACACCATATATTTT. It specifies CAISEPNYQGSGNTIYF.

This rearrangement joins TRBV12-1 to TRBJ2-7; the table's D gene call, TRBD2, was not cross checked with the DNA. TRBV12-1 has pseudogene status. The CDR3 length is 16 residues. This CDR3 is CASSFPPGMSSYEQYV. The CDR3 DNA reads TGTGCCAGCAGCTTTCCCCCGGGAATGTCCTCCTACGAGCAGTACGTC.

This chain joins TRBV18 and TRBJ1-1; TRBD1 matches at 8 bases. With V trimmed by 0 bases and J by 3 bases, 6 bases remained unmatched. Germline V gene data show CDR1 as KGHSH and CDR2 as LQKENI. CDR3 length: 16 amino acids. For the CDR3, the DNA is TGTGCCAGCTCACCACCATCAGGGGGCAGTGACACTGAAGCTTTCTTT. Protein product: CASSPPSGGSDTEAFF.

This clone was found a few times. This chain connects TRBV6-2 or TRBV6-3 to TRBJ1-5; 9 bases map to TRBD1. With 5 bases clipped from V and 6 bases from J, the junction kept 8 bases outside the gene matches. The germline gives CDR1 MNHEY, CDR2 SVGEGT. This CDR3 contains 15 residues. The CDR3, as DNA: TGTGCCAGCAGTCTTCGGGACAGGGCAGTTCAGCCCCAGCATTTT. The encoded protein is CASSLRDRAVQPQHF.

The chain combines TRBV7-2 with TRBJ1-2; D unresolved. The length of the CDR3 is 15 residues. The V and J ends lost 5 bases and 7 bases respectively, with 20 bases between them. The germline CDR1 and CDR2 sequences are SGHTA and FQGNSA. The CDR3 DNA is TGTGCCAGCAGCCCAAGCGGGAGGAAGTGGGTTGGCTACACCTTC. Protein: CASSPSGRKWVGYTF.

The chain is built from TRBV6-5 and TRBJ1-2, with unresolved D. The CDR3 has 15 residues. From germline, CDR1 is MNHEY and CDR2 SVGAGI. Trimming removed 7 bases at V and 7 bases at J, with 22 bases between. The DNA for the CDR3 is TGTGCCAGCATACCAGCCTACGAGGGTGTCGCTGGCTACACCTTC. Protein product: CASIPAYEGVAGYTF.

The rearrangement links TRBV29-1 to TRBJ1-4; 8 nucleotides align to TRBD1. V lost 0 bases and J lost 7; bases outside the gene matches: 7. CDR3 length equals 15 residues. Germline lookup yields CDR1 SQVTM and CDR2 ANQGSEA. CDR3 nucleotides: TGCAGCGTTGAAGACCAGGGGGCAGGGGGTGAAAAACTGTTTTTT. Protein: CSVEDQGAGGEKLFF.